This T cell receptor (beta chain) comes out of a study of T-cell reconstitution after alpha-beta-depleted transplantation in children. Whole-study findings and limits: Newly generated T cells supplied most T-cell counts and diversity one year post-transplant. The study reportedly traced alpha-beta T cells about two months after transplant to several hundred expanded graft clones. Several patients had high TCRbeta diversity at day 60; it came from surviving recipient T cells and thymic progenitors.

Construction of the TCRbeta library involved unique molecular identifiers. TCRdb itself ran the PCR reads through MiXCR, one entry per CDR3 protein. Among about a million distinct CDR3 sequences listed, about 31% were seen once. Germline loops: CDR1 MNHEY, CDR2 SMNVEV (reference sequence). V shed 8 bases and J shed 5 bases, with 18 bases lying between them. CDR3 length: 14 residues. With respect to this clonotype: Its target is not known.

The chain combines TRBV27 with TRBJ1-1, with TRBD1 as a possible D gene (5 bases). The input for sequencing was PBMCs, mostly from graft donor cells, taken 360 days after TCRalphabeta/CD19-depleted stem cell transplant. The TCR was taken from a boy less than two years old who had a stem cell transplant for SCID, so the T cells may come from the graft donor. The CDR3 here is CASRSRGSKTEAFF. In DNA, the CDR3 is TGTGCCAGCCGTTCCCGGGGGAGTAAAACTGAAGCTTTCTTT.